Each of the 19 T cell receptor beta chains below was sequenced from the same sample in a study of CD8 T cells in ankylosing spondylitis. TCRdb reprocessed the 5' RACE reads via MiXCR and lists one record per CDR3 protein. Counted here are a few hundred thousand distinct CDR3 sequences, roughly 10% occurring once; the ten biggest clones make up roughly a fifth. The specimen was blood, either unsorted or a sorted T cell fraction (not recorded which). The receptor source for this set is a male donor with ankylosing spondylitis or in good health (not recorded which).

Ten or more counts support this clonotype. The rearrangement uses TRBV5-1 and TRBJ2-5, with a weak D call TRBD2 (6 bases). The V gene's germline CDR1 is SGHRS and CDR2 YFSETQ. The CDR3 totals 14 residues. V gave up 3 bases and J gave up 0 bases, with 9 bases separating them. The CDR3 reads CASSSGDYQETQYF. CDR3 coding DNA: TGCGCCAGCAGCTCGGGAGATTACCAAGAGACCCAGTACTTC.

The table lists this clonotype with a few counts. The chain uses TRBV6-5 and TRBJ1-2; D is perhaps TRBD1 (5 bases). This CDR3 is 10 amino acids long. Germline CDR1 and CDR2: MNHEY and SVGAGI. The V gene lost 8 bases and the J gene lost 7 bases, with 8 bases spanning the gap. The CDR3 loop is CASWGFGYTF. CDR3 sequence (DNA): TGTGCCAGCTGGGGCTTTGGCTACACCTTC.

This clonotype was observed at least ten times. This chain links TRBV11-1 with TRBJ1-6; no clear D. This CDR3 comprises 18 residues. In germline, CDR1 is SGHAT, CDR2 FQDESV (reference sequence). Trimming took off 5 bases at V and 0 bases at J, with 17 bases between the two ends. The CDR3 spells CASSPPADRSSYNSPLHF. The CDR3 nucleotides are TGTGCCAGCAGCCCGCCGGCGGACCGTAGCTCCTATAATTCACCCCTCCACTTT.

This clonotype was seen a few times. The chain has TRBV20-1 and TRBJ1-6; D remains unclear. The germline gives CDR1 DFQATT, CDR2 SNEGSKA (reference sequence). This CDR3 is built from 13 residues. Trimming pared 3 bases from V and 7 bases from J, leaving 10 bases between. CDR3: CSASWPENSPLHF. The CDR3 DNA reads as TGCAGTGCTAGCTGGCCCGAAAATTCACCCCTCCACTTT.

This clonotype turned up a few times. The chain couples TRBV28 to TRBJ2-6, with 7 bases identical to TRBD1. Germline CDR1 reads MDHEN; CDR2 reads SYDVKM. The V segment lost 5 bases and the J segment 2 bases; nucleotides outside the gene matches: 6. This CDR3 has 16 residues. The CDR3 DNA follows: TGTGCCAGCAGTCCCTCCGGGACAGCTGGGGCCAACGTCCTGACTTTC. Translated, it gives CASSPSGTAGANVLTF.

The table lists this clonotype with a few counts. The chain combines TRBV7-9 with TRBJ1-1; no clear D gene. The CDR3 spans 13 residues. Trimming pared 1 base from V and 3 bases from J, leaving 6 bases between. Germline loops: CDR1 SEHNR, CDR2 FQNEAQ (reference sequence). The CDR3 nucleotides read TGTGCCAGCAGCTTAGAAGCGGACACTGAAGCTTTCTTT. This sequence encodes CASSLEADTEAFF.

This clonotype showed up just a few times. The gene calls are TRBV13 and TRBJ2-5; possibly TRBD2 for D (5 bases). Deletions cut 7 bases from V and 2 bases from J, with 14 bases between. CDR3 length: 14 amino acids. Per germline, CDR1 PRHDT and CDR2 FYEKMQ (reference sequence). CDR3 sequence: CASNQRGFQETQYF. For the CDR3, the DNA is TGTGCCAGCAATCAACGCGGGTTTCAAGAGACCCAGTACTTC.

This clonotype was detected ten times or more. The V call is TRBV5-1, the J call TRBJ2-7; D is perhaps TRBD1 (5 bases). Per germline, CDR1 SGHRS and CDR2 YFSETQ. CDR3 length equals 13 residues. Trimming left V 0 bases short and J 3 bases short, with 7 bases between. The CDR3: CASSLGQNYEQYF. CDR3 DNA: TGCGCCAGCAGCTTGGGACAGAACTACGAGCAGTACTTC.

This clonotype was recorded many times. The rearrangement joins TRBV12-3 or TRBV12-4 to TRBJ1-1; D possibly corresponds to TRBD1 (5 bases). V was shortened by 3 bases and J by 3 bases, with 14 bases between the two germline ends. The CDR3 has 15 residues. The CDR3 DNA is TGTGCCAGCAGTTTTAGCGGCCAGGGCGACACTGAAGCTTTCTTT. It yields the protein CASSFSGQGDTEAFF.

This clonotype was seen repeatedly, ten times or more. The chain combines TRBV5-1 with TRBJ1-1; perhaps TRBD1 as D (6 bases). This CDR3 has 16 residues. CDR1 is SGHRS, CDR2 YFSETQ, per germline. V lost 4 bases to trimming and J lost 3 bases, with 19 bases between them. CDR3 DNA sequence: TGCGCCAGCAGCCCGGGGGCAGGGAAAGTCGACACTGAAGCTTTCTTT. Protein product: CASSPGAGKVDTEAFF.

This clonotype was counted many times. V gene TRBV7-6 combines with J gene TRBJ2-1; D gene ambiguous. Germline V lookup: CDR1 SGHVS, CDR2 FNYEAQ. This CDR3 has 16 residues. V was shortened by 4 bases and J by 1 base, with 14 bases between the two germline ends. The CDR3 nucleotides read TGTGCCAGCAGCTCTAAGGGTAGTCGGTCCTACAATGAGCAGTTCTTC. Protein sequence: CASSSKGSRSYNEQFF.

The rearrangement uses TRBV3-1 and TRBJ1-1, with D uncertain. V was cut by 1 base and J by 0 bases, with 9 bases left in between. Germline V gene data show CDR1 as LGHDT and CDR2 as YNNKEL (reference sequence). This CDR3 region has 15 residues. DNA of the CDR3: TGTGCCAGCAGCCAAGGGCCCACTCTGAACACTGAAGCTTTCTTT. Translation gives CASSQGPTLNTEAFF.

This clonotype showed up many times. The chain has TRBV7-9 and TRBJ2-2; D call uncertain. Trimming stripped 6 bases from V and 4 bases from J, with 18 bases between. Germline V lookup: CDR1 SEHNR, CDR2 FQNEAQ (reference sequence). The CDR3 consists of 16 residues. The CDR3 is CASSATAGVRTGELFF. The CDR3, as DNA: TGTGCCAGCAGTGCAACTGCTGGGGTTCGCACCGGGGAGCTGTTTTTT.

This clonotype was seen many times. J is TRBJ2-2 and V is TRBV27; D unclear. The CDR3 covers 13 residues. The V gene lost 5 bases and the J gene lost 8 bases, with 12 bases spanning the gap. Per germline, CDR1 MNHEY and CDR2 SMNVEV (reference sequence). The CDR3 DNA reads as TGTGCCAGCAGTCCCTATTTATCGGGGGAGCTGTTTTTT. This encodes CASSPYLSGELFF.

This clonotype has just a few counts. The V and J genes are TRBV6-5 and TRBJ2-5, with TRBD2 as a possible D gene (7 bases). Deletions cut 4 bases from V and 2 bases from J, with 14 bases between. This CDR3 region has 15 residues. Germline V lookup: CDR1 MNHEY, CDR2 SVGAGI. The CDR3 sequence: CASSSGGASQETQYF. The CDR3 coding sequence is TGTGCCAGCAGTTCTGGGGGGGCGTCTCAAGAGACCCAGTACTTC.

This clonotype was picked up a small number of times. The chain employs TRBV12-3 or TRBV12-4 and TRBJ2-5; no firm D call. The CDR3 is 13 amino acids. V lost 3 bases, J lost 4 bases, and 9 bases lay in between. CDR3 residues: CASSFMATETQYF. The CDR3 DNA reads TGTGCCAGCAGTTTTATGGCGACAGAGACCCAGTACTTC.

V usage is TRBV7-9 and J usage is TRBJ1-5; D possibly corresponds to TRBD1 (5 bases). This CDR3 is built from 15 residues. Germline V gene sequence: CDR1 SEHNR, CDR2 FQNEAQ (reference sequence). Trimming pared 3 bases from V and 5 bases from J, leaving 14 bases between. The CDR3 reads CASSFKRGRYQPQHF. Here the CDR3 DNA reads TGTGCCAGCAGCTTCAAAAGGGGACGTTATCAGCCCCAGCATTTT.

This clonotype occurred a few times. The chain combines TRBV12-3 or TRBV12-4 with TRBJ2-3, with 7 bases matching TRBD2. The J segment lost 6 bases and the V segment lost 5 bases, leaving 8 bases of the junction unmatched. This CDR3 has 14 residues. The CDR3 sequence is CASSLLNGGDTQYF. Here the CDR3 DNA reads TGTGCCAGCAGTCTCCTAAACGGGGGGGATACGCAGTATTTT.

Regarding this clonotype: Possible read error: a much larger clone is one base away. The chain employs TRBV27 and TRBJ2-5; 7 bases map to TRBD2. This CDR3 is 16 amino acids long. CDR1 is MNHEY and CDR2 is SMNVEV in the germline V gene (reference sequence). CDR3 nucleotides: TGTGCCAGCAGTTTATGGGCTCCGGGAGGCGGCGAGACCCAGTCCTTC. Amino acid sequence: CASSLWAPGGGETQSF.